The T cell receptor (beta chain) under discussion was sequenced for a study of CD8 T cells in ankylosing spondylitis. As to this clonotype: The antigen is unknown.

V was trimmed by 5 bases and J by 1 base, leaving 14 bases between them. CDR3 length: 15 amino acids. CDR1 and CDR2 from the germline V gene are MDHEN and SYDVKM. It was by quantitative 5'-RACE with molecular barcodes that TCR beta libraries were made. TCRdb reprocessed the 5' RACE reads via MiXCR and lists one record per CDR3 protein. This sample yields about 700,000 distinct CDR3 sequences, of which 19% are seen a single time; 15% to 20% belongs to the top ten. Findings and limits, study-wide: Earlier reports found some motif variants in synovial fluid and blood in reactive arthritis. A motif of 7 to 9 highly homologous TCR beta variants was seen as apparently characteristic of ankylosing spondylitis blood. Significantly higher representation of disease-linked clones was reported for matched ankylosing spondylitis synovial fluid.

This receptor was obtained from a male donor with ankylosing spondylitis. The sequenced sample consisted of blood, either unsorted or a sorted T cell fraction (not recorded which). This sequence joins TRBV28 and TRBJ1-1, with D perhaps TRBD1 (6 bases). The CDR3 DNA reads TGTGCCAGCAGTACCACAGGGAAAAAGAACACTGAAGCTTTCTTT. Translating it yields CASSTTGKKNTEAFF.